One and the same sample provided the 2 T cell receptor beta chains below, sequenced in a study of blood T cell repertoires in COVID-19. Measured with immunoSEQ multiplex PCR; TCRdb has only the in-frame clones, and not every one. The sample shows more than 90,000 clones, roughly 72% of them seen only once. Sequenced sample: peripheral blood. The receptors here all came from a woman in her sixties in a cohort sampled during active or convalescent COVID-19.

Only a few counts were recorded for this clone. J is TRBJ2-2 and V is TRBV19; D is uncertain. V was clipped by 4 bases and J by 3 bases, with 15 bases between them. Germline CDR1 and CDR2: LNHDA and SQIVND (reference sequence). The CDR3 is 16 amino acids. CDR3 sequence: CASSTRSLRDTGELFF. The CDR3 DNA sequence: TGTGCCAGTAGTACTAGAAGTTTACGAGACACCGGGGAGCTGTTTTTT.

This chain uses TRBV29-1 with TRBJ2-7, with D possibly being TRBD1 (5 bases). CDR3 length: 13 amino acids. Trimming left V 4 bases short and J 6 bases short, with 16 bases between. Germline values: CDR1 SQVTM, CDR2 ANQGSEA. The CDR3 nucleotides are TGCAGCGTTGCTGTTGGGCAGGGAACCGAGCAGTACTTC. It yields the protein CSVAVGQGTEQYF.